This TCR beta chain derives from a study of shared clonotypes between healthy human individuals (dated by TCRdb to 2018 to 2020). About the full investigation: The cohort included three men and a couple of women between 18 and 49 years of age. For each donor, CD4 naive and CD4 memory were each given three plates, CD8 naive was given two plates, and CD8 memory was given one plate. Blood TCR repertoires of about five healthy adults were deeply sequenced to estimate repertoire size and the extent of clonotype sharing between individuals. Different laboratories and diverse techniques were used to prepare libraries and sequence TCR repertoires, to increase sequencing depth and limit assay-specific biases. Leukapheresis yielded between about 0.94 and 8.9 billion PBMCs per donor. What the authors observed across the whole study: Higher generation probabilities were observed for clonotypes shared by all four sorted-subset donors than for non-shared clonotypes. Larger estimated clonotype richness was generally found for naive subsets than for memory subsets. Based on pairwise subsampling, the degree of clonotype sharing among donors was expected to be affected by sequencing depth. Incomplete sequencing was indicated by rarefaction of sorted-subset datasets, despite the large sequencing depth. Because the study included a small number of donors, the genetic and exposure-history diversity represented was limited. About 4.5% of naive CD4, roughly 3.5% of naive CD8, roughly 2.4% of memory CD4, and about 0.4% of memory CD8 clonotypes were shared across a few donors. Sampling was limited to blood, and TCR repertoires in tissue likely differ from TCR repertoires in blood.

Healthy HIV-negative adults with no recently reported acute infections or vaccinations were included as donors. Every donor was a Caucasian adult living in Nashville, Tennessee, USA. The CD8 memory samples were a combination of magnetically selected CD45RO+ cells and CCR7-negative CD45RA+ effector memory (TemRA) cells. Blood was obtained by leukapheresis, after which PBMCs were separated by Ficoll-Histopaque density gradient centrifugation and cryopreserved in liquid nitrogen vapor phase. Analytical flow cytometry was used to check the purity and quantity of every magnetically sorted T cell population. Each sorted fraction had its genomic DNA isolated and then quantified by UV absorbance on a Nanodrop 2000c. This clone was seen only a few times. The target of this receptor is not known. It has no much larger one-base neighbor in the sample; base qualities were not kept. Using the deep immunoSEQ assay, TCR CDR3 regions were amplified from genomic DNA by multiplex PCR. Genomic DNA extracted from each cell subset was distributed evenly over all wells of several immunoSEQ 96-well plates, and each plate served as one replicate. For sorted subsets, each replicate PCR was loaded with around 220 ng genomic DNA, equivalent to 32,000 or so T cell genomes. Purified libraries were measured with a Qubit 3.0 fluorometer, size-checked on a Bioanalyzer 2100, and measured again with the KAPA Library Quantification kit. Every immunoSEQ 96-well plate was sequenced on a dedicated single-read 150-cycle Illumina NextSeq 550 flow cell. In the original analysis: Because only junctional sequences without quality scores were contained in the immunoSEQ output, filtering matching that applied to full-length reads could not be performed. Sequences were annotated with PyIR, a Python wrapper for IgBLAST v1.9, and V/J genes and CDR3 were assigned using IMGT germline references. Reads were removed for weak V/J assignments (E-value above 1e-6), missing CDR3, stop codons, out-of-frame junctions, or ambiguous translated residues. V3J clonotypes were defined as sequences sharing an identical inferred V gene, J gene, and CDR3 amino acid sequence. Percentage overlap between repertoires was calculated by dividing the number of shared unique clonotypes by the size of the smaller repertoire. RTK rarefaction, the Chao1 estimator, and Recon v2.1 estimates of unobserved clonotypes were used to assess repertoire richness. Generation probabilities for all TCRbeta clonotypes obtained by the gDNA method from a handful of donors were computed using OLGA. TCRdb carries this immuneACCESS record with in-frame sequences only. Its versions omit some clonotypes, under half of them owing to an unresolved V gene in the studies checked, with the rest unexplained. From that table come the V and J calls and clone size; the DNA was used to work out D and trimming. A total of tens of thousands of clones appear in this sample, about 65% of them only once. The biggest ten clones account for about 51% of the sample.

Sequenced input: memory CD8+ T cells sorted from blood. The cell subset or site label of this sample denotes: CD45RO+ cells pooled with CCR7-negative TemRA cells. This sequence was found in a man aged 25 to 45 in good health.

The DNA reads TGTGCCTGGAATAAAATTAGCGATGAGCAGTTCTTC. Its product reads: CAWNKISDEQFF. The sequence is built from TRBV30 and TRBJ2-1; matching of 5 bases hints at TRBD2 as the D gene. CDR1 GTSNPN and CDR2 SVGIG were looked up in the germline V gene (reference sequence). A distance of 12 bases separates the germline ends of V and J, which lose 4 bases and 8 bases respectively. The CDR3 runs 12 amino acids, cysteine and phenylalanine included. Only the CDR3 portion is preserved as DNA: 36 bases, with reading frame beginning at the first base. The full variable domain, completed from the reference TRBV30 and TRBJ2-1 proteins outside the CDR3, reads SQTIHQWPATLVQPVGSPLSLECTVEGTSNPNLYWYRQAAGRGLQLLFYSVGIGQISSEVPQNLSASRPQDRQFILSSKKLLLSDSGFYLCAWNKISDEQFFGPGTRLTVL.